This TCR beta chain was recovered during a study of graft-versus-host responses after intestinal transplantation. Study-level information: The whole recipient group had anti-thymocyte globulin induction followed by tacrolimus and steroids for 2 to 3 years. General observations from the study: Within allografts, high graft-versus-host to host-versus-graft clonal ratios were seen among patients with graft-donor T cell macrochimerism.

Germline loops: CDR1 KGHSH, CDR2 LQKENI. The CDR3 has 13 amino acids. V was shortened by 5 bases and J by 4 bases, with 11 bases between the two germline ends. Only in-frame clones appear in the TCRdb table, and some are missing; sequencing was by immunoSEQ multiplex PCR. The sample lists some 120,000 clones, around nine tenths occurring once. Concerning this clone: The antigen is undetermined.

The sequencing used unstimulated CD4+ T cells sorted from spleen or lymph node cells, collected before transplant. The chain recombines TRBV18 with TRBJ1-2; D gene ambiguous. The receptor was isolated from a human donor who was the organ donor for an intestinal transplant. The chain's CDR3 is CASSTQESYGYTF. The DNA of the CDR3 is TGTGCCAGCTCAACTCAGGAGAGCTATGGCTACACCTTC.